These 2 T cell receptor beta chains originate from one sample sequenced in a study of blood T cell repertoires in COVID-19 (dated by TCRdb to the early 2020s). The library was made by the immunoSEQ multiplex PCR assay. Drawn from immuneACCESS, this table holds only the in-frame rearrangements with V and J called that TCRdb kept. Clones are partly lost; checked studies trace under half to an unresolved V gene and leave the rest unexplained. For this sample the table gives approximately 300,000 clones, of which about 83% were detected only once. Together, the top ten hold around 1.2% of the sample. What was sequenced was peripheral blood. The receptor set was obtained from a woman aged 50 to 65 with acute or convalescent COVID-19.

V and J are TRBV11-3 and TRBJ1-1, with 8 bases identical to TRBD1. J lost 4 bases, V lost 3 bases, and 4 bases had no gene match. This CDR3 has 14 residues. CDR1 is SGHNT and CDR2 is YENEEA in the germline V gene. Written as DNA, the CDR3 is TGTGCCAGCAGCTTCAGGGGGCCGGGCACTGAAGCTTTCTTT. It yields the protein CASSFRGPGTEAFF.

The V and J genes are TRBV6-5 and TRBJ2-7, with a weak D call TRBD2 (6 bases). The V end was cut by 6 bases, the J end by 1 base, with 16 bases between. This CDR3 has 15 amino acids. Germline V gives CDR1 MNHEY, CDR2 SVGAGI. In DNA form, the CDR3 reads TGTGCCAGCAGGGGATCCCGGGACTCGTCCTACGAGCAGTACTTC. Protein sequence: CASRGSRDSSYEQYF.